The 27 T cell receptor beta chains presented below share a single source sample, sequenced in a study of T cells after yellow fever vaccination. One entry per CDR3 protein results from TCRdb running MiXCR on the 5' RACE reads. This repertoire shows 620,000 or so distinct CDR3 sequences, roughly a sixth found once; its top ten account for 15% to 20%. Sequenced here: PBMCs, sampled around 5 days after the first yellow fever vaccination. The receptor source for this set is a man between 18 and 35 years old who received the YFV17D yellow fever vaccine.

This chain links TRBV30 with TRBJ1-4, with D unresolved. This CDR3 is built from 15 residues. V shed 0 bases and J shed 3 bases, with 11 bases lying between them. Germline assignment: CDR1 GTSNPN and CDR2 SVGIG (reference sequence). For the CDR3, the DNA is TGTGCCTGGAGTGTACCCAGGCCTTCTAATGAAAAACTGTTTTTT. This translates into CAWSVPRPSNEKLFF. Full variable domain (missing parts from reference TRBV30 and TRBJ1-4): SQTIHQWPATLVQPVGSPLSLECTVEGTSNPNLYWYRQAAGRGLQLLFYSVGIGQISSEVPQNLSASRPQDRQFILSSKKLLLSDSGFYLCAWSVPRPSNEKLFFGSGTQLSVL.

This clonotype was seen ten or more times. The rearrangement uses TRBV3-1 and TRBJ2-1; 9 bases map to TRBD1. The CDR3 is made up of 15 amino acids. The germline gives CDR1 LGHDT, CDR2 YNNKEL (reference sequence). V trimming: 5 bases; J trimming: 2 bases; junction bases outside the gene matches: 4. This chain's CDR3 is CASSGTGRPYNEQFF. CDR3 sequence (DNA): TGTGCCAGCAGCGGGACAGGGAGGCCCTACAATGAGCAGTTCTTC.

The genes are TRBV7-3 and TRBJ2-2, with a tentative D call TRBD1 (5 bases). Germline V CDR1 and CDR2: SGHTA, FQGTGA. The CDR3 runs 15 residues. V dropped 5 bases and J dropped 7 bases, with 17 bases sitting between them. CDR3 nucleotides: TGTGCCAGCAGCCCCTTTGGGCAGGGTGACGGGGAGCTGTTTTTT. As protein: CASSPFGQGDGELFF.

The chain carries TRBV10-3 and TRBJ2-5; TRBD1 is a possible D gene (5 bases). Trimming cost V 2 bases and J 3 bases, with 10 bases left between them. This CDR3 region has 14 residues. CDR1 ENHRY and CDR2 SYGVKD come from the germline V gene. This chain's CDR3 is CAISEIGVEETQYF. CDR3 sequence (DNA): TGTGCCATCAGTGAGATAGGGGTGGAAGAGACCCAGTACTTC.

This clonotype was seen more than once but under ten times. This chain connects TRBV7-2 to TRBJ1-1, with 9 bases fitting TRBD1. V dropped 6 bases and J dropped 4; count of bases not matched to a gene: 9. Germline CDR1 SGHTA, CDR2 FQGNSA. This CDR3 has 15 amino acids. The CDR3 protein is CASRAAQGAGTEAFF. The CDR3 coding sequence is TGTGCCAGCAGAGCTGCACAGGGGGCCGGCACTGAAGCTTTCTTT.

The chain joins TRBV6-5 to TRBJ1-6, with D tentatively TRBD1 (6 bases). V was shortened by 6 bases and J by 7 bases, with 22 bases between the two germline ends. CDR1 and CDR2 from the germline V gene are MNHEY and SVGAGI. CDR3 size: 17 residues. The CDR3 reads CASSYLPPGARNSPLHF. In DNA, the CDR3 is TGTGCCAGCAGCTACCTCCCCCCAGGGGCGAGGAATTCACCCCTCCACTTT.

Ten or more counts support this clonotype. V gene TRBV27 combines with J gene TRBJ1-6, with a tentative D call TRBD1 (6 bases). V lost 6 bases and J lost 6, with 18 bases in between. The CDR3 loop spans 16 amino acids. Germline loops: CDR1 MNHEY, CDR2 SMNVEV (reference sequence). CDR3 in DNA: TGTGCCAGCAGAACCGGGGGCCTCGGAGGTAATTCACCCCTCCACTTT. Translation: CASRTGGLGGNSPLHF.

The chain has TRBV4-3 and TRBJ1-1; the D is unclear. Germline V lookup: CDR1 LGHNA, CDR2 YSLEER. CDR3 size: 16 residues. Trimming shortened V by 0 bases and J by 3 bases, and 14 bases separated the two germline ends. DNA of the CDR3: TGCGCCAGCAGCCAAGATCCGGCACGGGTAGACACTGAAGCTTTCTTT. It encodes CASSQDPARVDTEAFF.

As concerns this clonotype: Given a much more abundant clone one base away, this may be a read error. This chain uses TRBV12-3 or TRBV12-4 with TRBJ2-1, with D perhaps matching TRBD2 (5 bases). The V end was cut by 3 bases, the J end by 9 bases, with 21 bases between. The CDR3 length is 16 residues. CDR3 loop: CASSFSPGLFSCEQFF. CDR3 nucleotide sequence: TGTGCCAGCAGTTTTAGCCCGGGATTGTTTAGCTGTGAGCAGTTCTTC.

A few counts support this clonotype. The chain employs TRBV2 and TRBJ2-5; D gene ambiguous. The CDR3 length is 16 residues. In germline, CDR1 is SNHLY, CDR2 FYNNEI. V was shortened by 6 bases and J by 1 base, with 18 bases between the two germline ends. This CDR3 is CASRTGRRSLQETQYF. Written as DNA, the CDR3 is TGTGCCAGCAGAACGGGCAGGCGAAGTCTCCAAGAGACCCAGTACTTC. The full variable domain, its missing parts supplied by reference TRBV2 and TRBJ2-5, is EPEVTQTPSHQVTQMGQEVILRCVPISNHLYFYWYRQILGQKVEFLVSFYNNEISEKSEIFDDQFSVERPDGSNFTLKIRSTKLEDSAMYFCASRTGRRSLQETQYFGPGTRLLVL.

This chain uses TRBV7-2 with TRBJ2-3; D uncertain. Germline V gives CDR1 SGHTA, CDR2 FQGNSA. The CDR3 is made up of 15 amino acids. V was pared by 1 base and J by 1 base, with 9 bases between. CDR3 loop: CASSLDMGGTDTQYF. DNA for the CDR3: TGTGCCAGCAGCTTAGATATGGGTGGCACAGATACGCAGTATTTT.

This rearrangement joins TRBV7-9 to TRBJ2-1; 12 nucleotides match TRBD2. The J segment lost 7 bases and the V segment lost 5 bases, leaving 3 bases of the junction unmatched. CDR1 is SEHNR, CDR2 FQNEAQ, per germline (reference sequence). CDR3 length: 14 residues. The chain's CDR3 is CASSVGLAGNEQFF. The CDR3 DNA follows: TGTGCCAGCAGCGTAGGACTAGCGGGAAATGAGCAGTTCTTC. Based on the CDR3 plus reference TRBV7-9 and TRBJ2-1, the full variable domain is DTGVSQNPRHKITKRGQNVTFRCDPISEHNRLYWYRQTLGQGPEFLTYFQNEAQLEKSRLLSDRFSAERPKGSFSTLEIQRTEQGDSAMYLCASSVGLAGNEQFFGPGTRLTVL.

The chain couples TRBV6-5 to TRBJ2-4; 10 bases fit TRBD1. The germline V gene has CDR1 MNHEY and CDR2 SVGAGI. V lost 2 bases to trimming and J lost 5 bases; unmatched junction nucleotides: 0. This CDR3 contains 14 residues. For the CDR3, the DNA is TGTGCCAGCAGTTACGGGACAGGGGAAAACATTCAGTACTTC. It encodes CASSYGTGENIQYF.

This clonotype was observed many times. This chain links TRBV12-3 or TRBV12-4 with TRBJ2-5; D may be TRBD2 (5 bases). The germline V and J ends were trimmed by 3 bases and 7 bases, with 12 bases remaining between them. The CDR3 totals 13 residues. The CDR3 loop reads CASSFFNSGTQYF. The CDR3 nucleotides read TGTGCCAGCAGTTTTTTCAACAGCGGGACCCAGTACTTC.

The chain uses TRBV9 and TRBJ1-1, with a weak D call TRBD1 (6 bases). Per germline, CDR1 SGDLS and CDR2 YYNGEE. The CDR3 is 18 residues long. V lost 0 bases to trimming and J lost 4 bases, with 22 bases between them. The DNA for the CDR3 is TGTGCCAGCAGCGTAGATGAGGGGGGGGCAGGGGTCCGCACTGAAGCTTTCTTT. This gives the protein CASSVDEGGAGVRTEAFF.

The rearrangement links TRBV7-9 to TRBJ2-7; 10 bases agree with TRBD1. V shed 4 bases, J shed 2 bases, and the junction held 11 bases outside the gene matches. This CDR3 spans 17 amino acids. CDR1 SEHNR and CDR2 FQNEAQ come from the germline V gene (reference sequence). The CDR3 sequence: CASSSSKGGTGAYEQYF. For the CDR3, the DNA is TGTGCCAGCAGCTCCTCAAAGGGGGGGACAGGGGCCTACGAGCAGTACTTC.

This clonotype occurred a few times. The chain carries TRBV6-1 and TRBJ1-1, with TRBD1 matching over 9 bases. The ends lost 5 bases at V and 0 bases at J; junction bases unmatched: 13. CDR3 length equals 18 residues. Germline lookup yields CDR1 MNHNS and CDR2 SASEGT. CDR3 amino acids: CASSKQGAMGLMNTEAFF. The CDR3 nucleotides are TGTGCCAGCAGTAAACAGGGGGCGATGGGCCTCATGAACACTGAAGCTTTCTTT.

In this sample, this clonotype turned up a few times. CDR3 coding DNA: TGTGCCAGTAGTATAGGGGCAGGGGCGGTAGATACGCAGTATTTT. Translating it yields CASSIGAGAVDTQYF. The chain is built from TRBV19 and TRBJ2-3; perhaps TRBD1 as D (6 bases). With 1 base removed from V and 5 bases from J, the gap between germline ends came to 13 bases. The CDR3 runs to 15 residues. Looked up from germline, CDR1 is LNHDA and CDR2 is SQIVND (reference sequence). The full variable domain, rest sourced from reference TRBV19 and TRBJ2-3, is DGGITQSPKYLFRKEGQNVTLSCEQNLNHDAMYWYRQDPGQGLRLIYYSQIVNDFQKGDIAEGYSVSREKKESFPLTVTSAQKNPTAFYLCASSIGAGAVDTQYFGPGTRLTVL.

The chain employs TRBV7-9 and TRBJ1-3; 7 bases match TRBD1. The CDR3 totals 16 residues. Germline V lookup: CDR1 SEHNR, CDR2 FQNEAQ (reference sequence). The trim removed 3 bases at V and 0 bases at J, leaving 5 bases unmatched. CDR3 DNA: TGTGCCAGCAGCTTCTACGGACAGGACTCTGGAAACACCATATATTTT. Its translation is CASSFYGQDSGNTIYF.

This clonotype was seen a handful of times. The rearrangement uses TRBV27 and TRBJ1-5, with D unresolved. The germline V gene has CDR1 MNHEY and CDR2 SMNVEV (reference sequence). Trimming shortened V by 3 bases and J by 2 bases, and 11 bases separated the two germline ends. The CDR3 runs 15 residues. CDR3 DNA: TGTGCCAGCAGTTTGTCCAGGCTGGGCAATCAGCCCCAGCATTTT. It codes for CASSLSRLGNQPQHF.

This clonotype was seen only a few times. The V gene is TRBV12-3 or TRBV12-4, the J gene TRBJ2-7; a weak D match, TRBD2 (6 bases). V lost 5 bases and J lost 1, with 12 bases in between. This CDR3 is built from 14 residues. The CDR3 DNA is TGTGCCAGCAGTCCGTGGGAGGCTTCCTACGAGCAGTACGTC. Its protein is CASSPWEASYEQYV.

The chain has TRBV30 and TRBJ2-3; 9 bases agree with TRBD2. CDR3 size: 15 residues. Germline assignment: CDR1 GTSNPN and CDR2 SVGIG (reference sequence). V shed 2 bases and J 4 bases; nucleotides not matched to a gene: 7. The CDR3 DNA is TGTGCCTGGAGTATTAGGCGGGGGGGCCCAGATACGCAGTATTTT. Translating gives CAWSIRRGGPDTQYF.

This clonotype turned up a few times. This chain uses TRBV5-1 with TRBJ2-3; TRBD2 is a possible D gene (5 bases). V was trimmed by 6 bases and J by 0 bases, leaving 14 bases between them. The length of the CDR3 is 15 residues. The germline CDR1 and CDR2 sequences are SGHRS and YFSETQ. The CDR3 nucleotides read TGCGCCAGCAACGAAATCCCGGGAAGCACAGATACGCAGTATTTT. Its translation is CASNEIPGSTDTQYF.

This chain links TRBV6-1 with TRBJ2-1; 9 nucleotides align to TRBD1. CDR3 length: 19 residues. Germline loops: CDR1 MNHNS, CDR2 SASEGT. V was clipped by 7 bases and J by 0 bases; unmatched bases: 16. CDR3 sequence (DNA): TGTGCCAGCATCTCGTCCCGGGACAGGGTTAGGTCCTCCTACAATGAGCAGTTCTTC. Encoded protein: CASISSRDRVRSSYNEQFF.

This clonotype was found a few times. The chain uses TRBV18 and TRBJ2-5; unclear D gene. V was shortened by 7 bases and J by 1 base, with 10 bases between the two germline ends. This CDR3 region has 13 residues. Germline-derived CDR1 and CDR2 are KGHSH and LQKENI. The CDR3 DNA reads TGTGCCAGCTTAACGGGCCGCCAAGAGACCCAGTACTTC. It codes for CASLTGRQETQYF.

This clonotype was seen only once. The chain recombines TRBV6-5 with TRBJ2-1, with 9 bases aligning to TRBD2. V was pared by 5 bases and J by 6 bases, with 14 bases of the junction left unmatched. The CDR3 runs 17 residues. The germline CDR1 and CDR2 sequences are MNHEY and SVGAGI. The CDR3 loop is CASSLLLGTSLINEQFF. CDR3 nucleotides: TGTGCCAGCAGTCTACTACTTGGGACTAGCCTTATCAATGAGCAGTTCTTC.

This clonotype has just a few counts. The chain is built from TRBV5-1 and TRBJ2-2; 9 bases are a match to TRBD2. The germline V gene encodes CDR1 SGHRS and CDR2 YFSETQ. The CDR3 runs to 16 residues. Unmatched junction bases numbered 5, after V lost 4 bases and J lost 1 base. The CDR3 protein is CASSPSAGGNTGELFF. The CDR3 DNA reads TGCGCCAGCAGCCCGTCAGCGGGGGGGAACACCGGGGAGCTGTTTTTT.